The 17 T cell receptor beta chains given below trace back to one sample, sequenced in a study of T cells of healthy individuals. TCRdb re-analysed the 5' RACE reads in MiXCR, keeping a single row per CDR3 protein. Among tens of thousands of distinct CDR3 sequences listed, under 15% were seen once. The receptors stem from a human donor in good health.

This rearrangement joins TRBV23-1 to TRBJ2-3, with 8 bases identical to TRBD1. TRBV23-1 is labeled an ORF, and its function is uncertain. V gave up 4 bases and J gave up 4 bases; unmatched junction bases: 7. This CDR3 spans 15 amino acids. CDR3 in amino acids: CASSLGTGSADTQYF. CDR3 bases: TGCGCCAGCAGTCTGGGGACAGGTAGCGCAGATACGCAGTATTTT.

This clonotype was recorded many times. The chain carries TRBV2 and TRBJ2-6, with D hard to call. Germline CDR1 SNHLY, CDR2 FYNNEI. The CDR3 totals 13 residues. Trimming took 2 bases from V and 4 from J, leaving 3 bases between them. The CDR3 region has the DNA TGTGCCAGCAGTGAATCCGGGGCCAACGTCCTGACTTTC. Its protein is CASSESGANVLTF.

This clonotype was recorded at least ten times. The chain carries TRBV20-1 and TRBJ2-7; a possible D gene is TRBD2 (6 bases). The CDR3 sequence is 12 residues long. With 7 bases removed from V and 5 bases from J, the gap between germline ends came to 15 bases. CDR1 and CDR2 from the germline V gene are DFQATT and SNEGSKA (reference sequence). In nucleotides, the CDR3 is TGCAGTGGGACTATTTGGGGCGACGAGCAGTACTTC. Protein product: CSGTIWGDEQYF.

The J gene is TRBJ2-7, the V gene TRBV4-3; the D call may be TRBD1 or TRBD2 (6 bases each). The CDR3 covers 15 residues. Germline V gene sequence: CDR1 LGHNA, CDR2 YSLEER. V dropped 2 bases and J dropped 4 bases, with 15 bases sitting between them. DNA for the CDR3: TGCGCCAGCAGCCAATTCGCGGGGACAAGGTACGAGCAGTACTTC. Protein: CASSQFAGTRYEQYF.

The J gene is TRBJ1-6, the V gene TRBV30; D might be TRBD1 (5 bases). Trimming removed 8 bases at V and 0 bases at J, with 14 bases between. The CDR3 runs to 15 residues. The V gene's germline CDR1 is GTSNPN and CDR2 SVGIG (reference sequence). The CDR3 nucleotides read TGTGCCCTGGGGCACGCGGGCTCCTATAATTCACCCCTCCACTTT. This sequence encodes CALGHAGSYNSPLHF.

The table lists this clonotype with a few counts. The CDR3 does not end in the conserved phenylalanine or tryptophan, so this is likely a read error. The DNA is left out, because the CDR3 cannot be placed on it with certainty; the CDR3 is given as TCRdb lists it. The chain couples TRBV20-1 to TRBJ2-3; the table's D call of TRBD2 was not tested on the DNA. The CDR3 has 11 amino acids, counting both end residues. Germline CDR1 DFQATT, CDR2 SNEGSKA (reference sequence). CDR3 sequence reads: CSARWLGLART.

This clonotype was seen ten or more times. The chain joins TRBV4-3 to TRBJ2-3; D ambiguous. This CDR3 contains 17 residues. Germline V CDR1 and CDR2: LGHNA, YSLEER. Trimming took off 2 bases at V and 1 base at J, with 16 bases between the two ends. This chain's CDR3 is CASSQRDRDGGTDTQYF. Here the CDR3 DNA reads TGCGCCAGCAGCCAAAGGGATAGGGATGGTGGCACAGATACGCAGTATTTT.

Many counts were recorded for this clonotype. The chain combines TRBV9 with TRBJ2-3, with 9 bases aligning to TRBD1. V was clipped by 0 bases and J by 5 bases; unmatched bases: 7. From germline, CDR1 is SGDLS and CDR2 YYNGEE. The CDR3 extends over 16 amino acids. The CDR3 DNA is TGTGCCAGCAGCGTAGATCGGACAGGGGCGCTAGATACGCAGTATTTT. It yields the protein CASSVDRTGALDTQYF.

This clonotype was counted between two and nine times. The gene calls are TRBV20-1 and TRBJ1-4; D is unclear. Trimming took off 3 bases at V and 7 bases at J, with 18 bases between the two ends. The CDR3 is 15 residues long. Germline V gene sequence: CDR1 DFQATT, CDR2 SNEGSKA (reference sequence). DNA for the CDR3: TGCAGTGCTAGTTATCCCGGCTTGGGGAGTGAAAAACTGTTTTTT. Protein sequence: CSASYPGLGSEKLFF.

This clonotype was counted at least ten times. This chain links TRBV4-3 with TRBJ2-7; 8 nucleotides line up with TRBD1. The J segment lost 2 bases and the V segment lost 3 bases, leaving 3 bases of the junction unmatched. The CDR3 is 14 residues long. Germline CDR1 and CDR2: LGHNA and YSLEER. The CDR3 loop reads CASSQTGQAYEQYF. DNA of the CDR3: TGCGCCAGCAGCCAGACGGGACAGGCCTACGAGCAGTACTTC.

The J gene is TRBJ2-4, the V gene TRBV29-1; D perhaps matches TRBD1 (6 bases). The CDR3 loop spans 14 amino acids. Trimming stripped 7 bases from V and 1 base from J, with 14 bases between. Germline CDR1 is SQVTM and CDR2 is ANQGSEA. This CDR3 is CSASPTGAKNIQYF. In DNA, the CDR3 is TGCAGCGCCTCACCTACAGGGGCCAAAAACATTCAGTACTTC.

This chain links TRBV7-2 with TRBJ2-1, with a weak D call TRBD2 (6 bases). The CDR3 loop spans 16 amino acids. Germline V gene lookup returns CDR1 SGHTA and CDR2 FQGNSA. Trimming left V 9 bases short and J 2 bases short, with 20 bases between. CDR3 in amino acids: CASSIAAGFTYNEQFF. CDR3 DNA: TGTGCCAGTAGTATAGCGGCAGGGTTTACCTACAATGAGCAGTTCTTC.

This clonotype came up many times. The chain links TRBV20-1 to TRBJ1-2; TRBD1 might be the D (5 bases). The CDR3 runs to 12 residues. Trimming cost V 3 bases and J 8 bases, with 13 bases left between them. The germline gives CDR1 DFQATT, CDR2 SNEGSKA (reference sequence). The CDR3 region has the DNA TGCAGTGCTAGGACCAGGGTGGGCGGCTACACCTTC. As protein: CSARTRVGGYTF.

The V and J genes are TRBV12-3 or TRBV12-4 and TRBJ2-3, with 13 bases identical to TRBD2. This CDR3 is built from 15 residues. Trimming took 6 bases from V and 6 from J; bases not matched to a gene: 6. The CDR3 protein is CASSLGLAGTDTQYF. CDR3 bases: TGTGCCAGCAGCCTGGGACTAGCGGGAACCGATACGCAGTATTTT.

This chain links TRBV7-2 with TRBJ1-4; 8 bases match TRBD1. V lost 5 bases and J lost 8; bases outside the gene matches: 4. The CDR3 totals 13 residues. Germline CDR1 reads SGHTA; CDR2 reads FQGNSA. The CDR3 DNA reads TGTGCCAGCAGCAGGACAGGGTTCGAAAAACTGTTTTTT. It encodes CASSRTGFEKLFF.

This clonotype was seen more than once but under ten times. This chain uses TRBV29-1 with TRBJ1-1; TRBD1 is a possible D gene (6 bases). This CDR3 is built from 12 residues. Deletions cut 6 bases from V and 2 bases from J, with 10 bases between. CDR1 and CDR2 (germline): SQVTM, ANQGSEA. CDR3 in DNA: TGCAGCGTATCGGACAGAAACACTGAAGCTTTCTTT. Encoded protein: CSVSDRNTEAFF.

This clonotype was detected ten times or more. This chain joins TRBV30 and TRBJ1-1, with D possibly matching TRBD1 (6 bases). The CDR3 is 13 amino acids. Trimming left V 3 bases short and J 1 base short, with 9 bases between. Germline CDR1 and CDR2: GTSNPN and SVGIG (reference sequence). CDR3 residues: CAWRAQGNTEAFF. The CDR3, as DNA: TGTGCCTGGAGGGCACAGGGGAACACTGAAGCTTTCTTT.